The entry below gives a single T cell receptor beta chain sequence along with its context. Produced via immunoSEQ multiplex PCR; TCRdb's table is partial and in-frame only. Of roughly 400,000 clones listed, 87% are singletons. V was shortened by 3 bases and J by 2 bases, with 14 bases between the two germline ends. CDR3 length: 16 residues. CDR1 and CDR2 from the germline V gene are MGHRA and YSYEKL. The source of the sample is a study of blood T cell repertoires in COVID-19. Study-wide background: Italy, Spain and the United States were the sources of the convalescent and acute COVID-19 samples.

The chain employs TRBV4-1 and TRBJ1-5, with D perhaps TRBD1 (5 bases). The source of this sequence is a woman between 45 and 65 years old who had recovered from COVID-19. Specimen: PBMCs or T cells enriched from blood (not recorded which). CDR3 residues: CASSQEGIGGNQPQHF. CDR3 DNA sequence: TGCGCCAGCAGCCAGGAGGGGATCGGGGGCAATCAGCCCCAGCATTTT.